The rows below give T cell receptor beta chains drawn from one sample of a study of early T cells in non-severe SARS-CoV-2 infection. TCRdb called the 5' RACE reads again in MiXCR, with one record for every CDR3 protein. The sample holds tens of thousands of distinct CDR3 sequences, 5% to 7% seen once. Source material: whole blood. These receptors were obtained from an adult who was a healthcare worker with PCR-confirmed SARS-CoV-2 infection or an uninfected control (not recorded which). Each CDR3 is given with its conserved first and last residue. A D gene is named only where the DNA matches it firmly. The listing skips clone size in some rows; elsewhere it reads once, few, many or a size class.

TGTGCCATCAGTGAGTCGATAACTAGCGGGGGAATCACAGATACGCAGTATTTT	CAISESITSGGITDTQYF	many	TRBD2	TRBV10-3	TRBJ2-3
TGTGCCAGCCGGACTAGCGGGAGGGCTGATGAGCAGTTCTTC	CASRTSGRADEQFF	few	TRBD2	TRBV18	TRBJ2-1
TGCAGTGCTATAGGCGGGGGGGGCCACAATGAGCAGTTCTTC	CSAIGGGGHNEQFF	NA	TRBD2	TRBV20-1	TRBJ2-1
TGTGCCAGCAGCCTACCGGACGGAATGAACACTGAAGCTTTCTTT	CASSLPDGMNTEAFF	many	NA	TRBV7-8	TRBJ1-1
TGTGCCAGCAGCTTCTGGACAGGGACAGATGAAGCTTTCTTT	CASSFWTGTDEAFF	few	TRBD1	TRBV7-9	TRBJ1-1
TGCGCCAGCAGCCCCGGAGCAGGGGCCTACTCCGATACGCAGTATTTT	CASSPGAGAYSDTQYF	many	NA	TRBV5-1	TRBJ2-3
TGTGCCAGCAGCTTTTTTAGCCTTAATAGCAATCAGCCCCAGCATTTT	CASSFFSLNSNQPQHF	many	NA	TRBV7-8	TRBJ1-5
TGCGCCAGCAGCCAAGATGCCCTCGGGACAGGTCTCTCCCAGTTCTTC	CASSQDALGTGLSQFF	NA	TRBD1	TRBV4-3	TRBJ2-1
TGTGCCAGCAGCTTAGCTGAGAATTCACCCCTCCACTTT	CASSLAENSPLHF	NA	NA	TRBV7-9	TRBJ1-6
TGTGCCAGCAGCTTAGCGACTCGCTGGACACCGCATGCCGGGGAGCTGTTTTTT	CASSLATRWTPHAGELFF	many	NA	TRBV7-9	TRBJ2-2
TGTGCCACCAGCTCTGCGAACTATGGCTACACCTTC	CATSSANYGYTF	many	NA	TRBV15	TRBJ1-2
TGTGCCAGCAGCTCCTCGCGAATCAATGAGCAGTTCTTC	CASSSSRINEQFF	many	NA	TRBV7-2	TRBJ2-1
TGTGCCAGCAGCTTAGATGTCGCGGTCGGAGAGACCCAGTACTTC	CASSLDVAVGETQYF	many	NA	TRBV7-9	TRBJ2-5
TGTGCCAGCAGAGCAGGGGGCGGATCTGGGGCCAACGTCCTGACTTTC	CASRAGGGSGANVLTF	many	TRBD1	TRBV6-1	TRBJ2-6
TGTGCCAGCAGCCCTAAGGGACAGCTCCCTGATGGCTACACCTTC	CASSPKGQLPDGYTF	NA	TRBD1	TRBV7-9	TRBJ1-2
TGCAGCGTTGAAGATCAACTCAGGGGGCTCGGAGGCTACACCTTC	CSVEDQLRGLGGYTF	many	TRBD1	TRBV29-1	TRBJ1-2
TGTGCCAGCAGCTTAAGGACTAGCGGGCGTTACAATGAGCAGTTCTTC	CASSLRTSGRYNEQFF	many	TRBD2	TRBV7-8	TRBJ2-1
TGTGCCACCAGTGAACCCCCCGGACAGGGCTGGTACAATGAGCAGTTCTTC	CATSEPPGQGWYNEQFF	many	TRBD1	TRBV24-1	TRBJ2-1
TGTGCCAGCAGCTCCTTCAGAGGGCCCCCCTACAATGAGCAGTTCTTC	CASSSFRGPPYNEQFF	NA	NA	TRBV11-2	TRBJ2-1
TGTGCCAGCAGTTTATCTTGGGGTCGGCGAGCTTTCTTT	CASSLSWGRRAFF	NA	NA	TRBV27	TRBJ1-1
TGCAGCGTGACGACAGGGGTGGCCACTGAAGCTTTCTTT	CSVTTGVATEAFF	few	TRBD1	TRBV29-1	TRBJ1-1
TGCGCCAGCAGCTCCACCACCACAGATACGCAGTATTTT	CASSSTTTDTQYF	NA	NA	TRBV5-1	TRBJ2-3
TGTGCCAGCAGCGCACGGGGGCTGGGCGCAGATACGCAGTATTTT	CASSARGLGADTQYF	many	NA	TRBV11-2	TRBJ2-3
TGTGCCAGCAGCTTAGTGGGCGGAAGAGGCTCTGGGGCCAACGTCCTGACTTTC	CASSLVGGRGSGANVLTF	many	NA	TRBV7-2	TRBJ2-6
TGTGCCAGCAGCAGGGGCCCAATGGACGCAGATACGCAGTATTTT	CASSRGPMDADTQYF	NA	NA	TRBV5-5	TRBJ2-3
TGCAGCGTTGCCGGGAACGGAAACACCATATATTTT	CSVAGNGNTIYF	many	NA	TRBV29-1	TRBJ1-3
TGTGCCATCAGTGAGCCACGACAGATTTATACGCAGTATTTT	CAISEPRQIYTQYF	few	NA	TRBV10-3	TRBJ2-3
TGTGCCAGCAGTCCCCAGCGGGTCAACTACGAGCAGTACTTC	CASSPQRVNYEQYF	many	NA	TRBV28	TRBJ2-7
TGTGCCAGCAGCCTTGCTCTGGCCAGCACTGAAGCTTTCTTT	CASSLALASTEAFF	few	NA	TRBV3-1	TRBJ1-1
TGTGCCAGCAGCCCGCCCCAGTACAGGGTACCAAACTCTGGGGCCAACGTCCTGACTTTC	CASSPPQYRVPNSGANVLTF	many	NA	TRBV11-3	TRBJ2-6
TGTGCCAGCAGCTTGCAGGGCATGGAGACCCAGTACTTC	CASSLQGMETQYF	few	NA	TRBV5-5	TRBJ2-5
TGTGCCAGCAGCTCCGGACAGGGAGTAGGAGAGACCCAGTACTTC	CASSSGQGVGETQYF	many	TRBD1	TRBV12-3/TRBV12-4	TRBJ2-5
TGTGCCAGTAGTTCACCTCAACAGGGGAGGACTGAAGCTTTCTTT	CASSSPQQGRTEAFF	many	TRBD1	TRBV19	TRBJ1-1
TGTGCCATCAGTGCACGACTAGCGGGAGGGCCAGGACAAGAGACCCAGTACTTC	CAISARLAGGPGQETQYF	NA	TRBD2	TRBV10-3	TRBJ2-5
TGTGCCAGCAGCTCTCTACAGAGCTACGAGCAGTACTTC	CASSSLQSYEQYF	few	NA	TRBV11-2	TRBJ2-7
TGTGCCAGCAGCCATTACGTCGGCGGGAGAGGGCCCACCGGGGAGCTGTTTTTT	CASSHYVGGRGPTGELFF	NA	TRBD2	TRBV3-1	TRBJ2-2
TGTGCCAGCACTAGGGCGGGAGAGCTCCTTAACTATGGCTACACCTTC	CASTRAGELLNYGYTF	many	NA	TRBV6-6	TRBJ1-2
TGTGCCAGCAGCCCGGACCCTAGCGGGGGTACCGGCGAGCAGTACTTC	CASSPDPSGGTGEQYF	medium-sized	TRBD2	TRBV5-6	TRBJ2-7
TGTGCCAGCAGCCCAGATGGGGGCGGCGAGACCCAGTACTTC	CASSPDGGGETQYF	few	NA	TRBV7-2	TRBJ2-5
TGTGCCAGCAGCCCGGGGGCCGCTCGCGAAAAACTGTTTTTT	CASSPGAAREKLFF	few	NA	TRBV7-2	TRBJ1-4
TGTGCCAGCAGCCACCGGACAGCGGGTGAAGAGACCCAGTACTTC	CASSHRTAGEETQYF	many	NA	TRBV6-5	TRBJ2-5
TGCAGTGCTAGATCCGGACAGGCCTACGAGCAGTACTTC	CSARSGQAYEQYF	many	TRBD1	TRBV20-1	TRBJ2-7
TGTGCCAGCACCCTAAGAGATTTTCCCGGCGAGCAGTACTTC	CASTLRDFPGEQYF	many	NA	TRBV28	TRBJ2-7
TGTGCCAGCAGCCCGGACAGATATAGCAATCAGCCCCAGCATTTT	CASSPDRYSNQPQHF	NA	NA	TRBV27	TRBJ1-5
TGTGCCTGGAGTCGGGCCACCGCTGAAGCTTTCTTT	CAWSRATAEAFF	many	NA	TRBV30	TRBJ1-1
TGTGCCAGCAGCCAAGTGGGCAGCCCCTATGGCTACACCTTC	CASSQVGSPYGYTF	many	NA	TRBV3-1	TRBJ1-2
TGTGCCAGCAGTAACACAGATACGCAGTATTTT	CASSNTDTQYF	many	NA	TRBV5-6	TRBJ2-3
TGCGCCAGCAGCCTCCGGGACTCTCGCACAGATACGCAGTATTTT	CASSLRDSRTDTQYF	many	NA	TRBV4-3	TRBJ2-3
TGTGCCAGCAGCTCCCTTAGCTCCCATACGCAGTATTTT	CASSSLSSHTQYF	few	NA	TRBV7-9	TRBJ2-3
TGTGCCAGCAGCCTACAGGGGACAGATACGCAGTATTTT	CASSLQGTDTQYF	few	TRBD1	TRBV3-1	TRBJ2-3
TGTGCCAGCTCACTGGGACAGACGAACACCGGGGAGCTGTTTTTT	CASSLGQTNTGELFF	many	TRBD1	TRBV18	TRBJ2-2
TGTGCCAGCAGCCATCGGATTTCCTACGAGCAGTACTTC	CASSHRISYEQYF	many	NA	TRBV3-1	TRBJ2-7
TGCAGTGCTAGGGCAGGGGGATCGACTGAAGCTTTCTTT	CSARAGGSTEAFF	few	TRBD1	TRBV20-1	TRBJ1-1